This TCR beta chain was observed in a study of cytomegalovirus exposure and HLA in healthy donors. Study in general: When about 400 donors were genotyped, more than 70% of them were found to fall in the Caucasian-associated ancestry cluster.

A word on this clone: Its antigen is still unknown.

Study outcomes and limitations: Reportedly, a later analysis found an Asian-associated ancestry cluster had fewer N-insertions than the approximately 640-donor mean. In an earlier analysis, about 87% or about 30%: the productive usage of most TCR beta V segments.

The PCR had 60 Vbeta and 13 Jbeta primers. Profiled with immunoSEQ multiplex PCR; TCRdb holds only in-frame clones, not every one. The sample has some 110,000 clones; about 70% are singletons. V was pared by 8 bases and J by 4 bases, with 15 bases between. This CDR3 comprises 13 residues. The V gene's germline CDR1 is MRHNA and CDR2 SNTAGT. The chain links TRBV6-4 to TRBJ2-7; no firm D call. The material sequenced was PBMCs. The clonotype was recovered from a man younger than 40 in good health and CMV-seronegative. CDR3 bases: TGTGCCAGCGGCCCTCAAGCGAAATACGAGCAGTACTTC. It translates to CASGPQAKYEQYF.